This T cell receptor beta chain was identified in a study of CD8 T cells in ankylosing spondylitis. Study-level results: In ankylosing spondylitis blood, a motif of seven to nine highly homologous TCR beta variants appeared characteristic. Disease-associated clones were reportedly significantly overrepresented in matched ankylosing spondylitis synovial fluid.

Quantitative 5'-RACE with molecular barcodes produced the TCR beta libraries. Via MiXCR, TCRdb re-called the 5' RACE reads, giving one row per CDR3 protein. The sample yields more than 400,000 distinct CDR3 sequences, roughly 5.3% seen once. As for this clonotype: Its specificity is not known.

The CDR3 consists of 17 residues. Germline V gene sequence: CDR1 LNHNV, CDR2 YYDKDF (reference sequence). Trimming cost V 0 bases and J 6 bases; bases outside gene matches: 11. What was sequenced was blood, either unsorted or a sorted T cell fraction (not recorded which). The sequence derives from a male donor with ankylosing spondylitis. The gene calls are TRBV15 and TRBJ2-3; 8 bases map to TRBD1. The CDR3 bases are TGTGCCACCAGCAGAGATCCTGGCAGGGGGCGTTCGGATACGCAGTATTTT. It codes for CATSRDPGRGRSDTQYF.